The TCR beta chain described here comes from a study of T-cell memory formation after mild COVID-19 (dated by TCRdb to the early 2020s). A note on the overall study: TCR sequence clusters from the two donors were largely donor specific. T-cell clones expanding and contracting after mild COVID-19 in a couple of donors were tracked by longitudinal TCRalpha and TCRbeta repertoire sequencing. Two young, previously healthy adult volunteers, one female and one male, were included in the cohort. The paper as a whole reports these results and caveats: Contracting CD4+ clones turned up mainly in the CM and EM memory subsets, whereas EMRA was where CD8+ clones were enriched. Some responding clones were detected in pre-infection memory, which suggested that pre-existing cross-reactive memory T cells had joined the SARS-CoV-2 response. From day 15 to 85, contracting clones showed balanced CD4/CD8 phenotypes, whereas a second wave of clones that expanded from day 15 to 37 leaned towards CD4+. SARS-CoV-2 specificity of the second-wave clones peaking on day 37 was not confirmed. Only a couple of mild cases were covered in the study, and larger cohorts including severe cases with pre-infection samples were considered necessary.

Turning to this clonotype: Its antigen is not yet known. No clone much larger than this one lies a single base away; base qualities are absent.

PBMCs were isolated by Ficoll-Paque density gradient centrifugation. Sequencer: Illumina NovaSeq 6000. cDNA libraries for TCRalpha and TCRbeta were prepared by 5'RACE using constant-segment primers, with sample barcodes and unique molecular identifiers added. Trizol reagent was used to extract RNA from every sample. Libraries were amplified in two PCR steps, with a second sample barcode and Illumina TruSeq adapters added in the second step. Libraries were sequenced on an Illumina NovaSeq with 2 x 150 bp paired-end reads. As for the original processing: With migec v1.2.7, reads were demultiplexed and then collapsed into UMI-guided consensus sequences. With mixcr v2.1.11, UMI consensuses were aligned to TRA and TRB V and J templates and assembled into clonotypes. A clonotype was counted as expanded or contracted only if both edgeR and NoisET called the change significant, with noise models trained on biological replicates. For edgeR calls, the thresholds were a false discovery rate-adjusted p below 0.01 and a log2 fold-change of 1. As an exploratory analysis of dynamics, max-normalized trajectories of the 1000 most abundant clonotypes were examined by PCA with hierarchical clustering. Each responding clone was given a CD4 or CD8 phenotype based on the CD4+ and CD8+ repertoires, which had been sequenced separately. TCRdb's own reprocessing of the public reads used fastp at Q25 and MiXCR and kept productive beta chains. All rows with the same CDR3 protein become a single entry with the most common DNA and genes. The V and J calls here are based on TCRdb, not the publication. This sample comprises about 500,000 distinct CDR3 sequences, 20% of them detected only once. The ten top clones hold around 12% of the sample.

CDR1 and CDR2 are read off the germline V gene as SGHAT and FQNNGV. Trimming removed 4 bases from V and 4 bases from J; the gene matches leave 13 bases unexplained. Taken from cysteine to phenylalanine, the CDR3 has 17 residues. The sequence is cut down to CDR3 DNA, 51 bases in frame from base 1. Input material: PBMCs or a T cell subset sorted from them (not recorded which). This TCR was recovered from an adult woman who had mild COVID-19 (a few samples of this study predate the infection). The sample titles of this study are shuffled in the database, so cell type and time point are left out; the donor was told from shared clones. The sequence joins TRBV11-2 to TRBJ2-7, with 10 bases aligning to TRBD1. The DNA reads as follows: TGTGCCAGCAGCTCACCGACTACCGGGACAGGGGTATACGAGCAGTACTTC. It codes for CASSSPTTGTGVYEQYF.